This TCR beta chain was identified during a study of shared clonotypes between healthy human individuals. This clone was observed once. V dropped 3 bases and J dropped 4 bases, with 18 bases sitting between them. Germline-derived CDR1 and CDR2 are KGHSH and LQKENI. This CDR3 spans 16 amino acids. This table comes from immunoSEQ multiplex PCR, and its TCRdb copy is limited to in-frame clones, with some not included. The repertoire has 1.5 million to 1.9 million clones, 98% of them found once; the top ten carry approximately 0.44%. The chain has TRBV18 and TRBJ2-5, with D possibly matching TRBD1 (8 bases). This receptor was obtained from a man aged 30 to 39 in good health. Material for sequencing was naive CD4+ T cells sorted from blood. Subset reported: CD45RA+ positively selected. In DNA form, the CDR3 reads TGTGCCAGCTCACCTTACGGACAGGGAGGGATAGAGACCCAGTACTTC. Protein: CASSPYGQGGIETQYF.